The clone carrying this T cell receptor beta chain was seen ten or more times. Its antigen is not known. The sample belongs to a study of beta chain features in type 1 diabetes. Study findings and constraints: Fewer junction insertions and more nucleotide deletions appeared in type 1 diabetes patients. When Type 1 diabetes patients were examined, their TCRB CDR3s proved moderately but significantly shorter in all four CD4+ subsets.

From germline, CDR1 is MNHNS and CDR2 SASEGT. The V end was cut by 6 bases, the J end by 0 bases, with 13 bases between. The CDR3 spans 15 residues. Since all of the isolated RNA was reverse transcribed, expressed TCRB transcripts were what got sequenced. The assay was immunoSEQ multiplex PCR, and TCRdb's table has in-frame clones only and misses some. The sample has about 150,000 clones, approximately 10% seen once. The TCR was taken from a man between 25 and 39 years old with type 1 diabetes. This chain joins TRBV6-1 and TRBJ2-3; TRBD2 is a possible D gene (6 bases). The sample consisted of central memory CD4+ T cells from blood. The CDR3 sequence is CASSLGGDSTDTQYF. The CDR3 DNA follows: TGTGCCAGCAGCCTTGGAGGGGATAGCACAGATACGCAGTATTTT.